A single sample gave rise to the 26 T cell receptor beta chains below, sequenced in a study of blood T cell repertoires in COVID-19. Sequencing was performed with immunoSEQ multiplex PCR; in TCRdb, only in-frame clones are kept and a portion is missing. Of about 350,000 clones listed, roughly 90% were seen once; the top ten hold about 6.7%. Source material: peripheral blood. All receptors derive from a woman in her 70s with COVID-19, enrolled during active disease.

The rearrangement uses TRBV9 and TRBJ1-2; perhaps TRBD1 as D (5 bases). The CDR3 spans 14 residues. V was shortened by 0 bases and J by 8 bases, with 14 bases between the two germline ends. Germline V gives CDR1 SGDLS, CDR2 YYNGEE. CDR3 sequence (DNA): TGTGCCAGCAGCGTAGGGGGCATCGGGAGGGGCTACACCTTC. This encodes CASSVGGIGRGYTF.

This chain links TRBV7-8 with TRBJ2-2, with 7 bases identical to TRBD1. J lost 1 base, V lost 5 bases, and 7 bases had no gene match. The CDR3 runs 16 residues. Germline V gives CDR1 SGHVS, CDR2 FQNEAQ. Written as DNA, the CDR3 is TGTGCCAGCAGCGGACGACAGGGACGGAACACCGGGGAGCTGTTTTTT. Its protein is CASSGRQGRNTGELFF.

The CDR3 coding sequence is TGTGCCAGCAGTTTAGGGGGTGGGGGCGACGCTTTCTTT. Translation: CASSLGGGGDAFF. This chain uses TRBV12-3 or TRBV12-4 with TRBJ1-1, with a possible D match to TRBD1 (6 bases). V lost 1 base and J lost 11, with 14 bases in between. The CDR3 is 13 residues long.

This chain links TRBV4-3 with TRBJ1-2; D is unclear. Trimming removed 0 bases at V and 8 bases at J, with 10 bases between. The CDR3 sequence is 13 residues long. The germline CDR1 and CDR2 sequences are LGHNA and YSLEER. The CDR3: CASSQDRSMGYTF. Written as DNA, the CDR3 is TGCGCCAGCAGCCAAGATAGATCAATGGGCTACACCTTC.

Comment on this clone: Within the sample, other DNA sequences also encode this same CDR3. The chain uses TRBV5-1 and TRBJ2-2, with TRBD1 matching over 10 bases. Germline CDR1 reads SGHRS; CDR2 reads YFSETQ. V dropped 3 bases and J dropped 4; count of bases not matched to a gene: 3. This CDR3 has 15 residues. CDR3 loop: CASSSGTGATGELFF. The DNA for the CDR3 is TGCGCCAGCAGCTCCGGGACAGGGGCCACCGGGGAGCTGTTTTTT.

CDR3 amino acids: CASSLKGPGDTQYF. The CDR3 DNA is TGTGCCAGCAGCTTAAAAGGGCCAGGGGATACGCAGTATTTT. The gene calls are TRBV7-3 and TRBJ2-3; TRBD1 is a possible D gene (5 bases). The V and J ends lost 1 base and 6 bases respectively, with 11 bases between them. The CDR3 runs 14 residues. Germline lookup yields CDR1 SGHTA and CDR2 FQGTGA. The whole variable domain, remainder taken from reference TRBV7-3 and TRBJ2-3, is GAGVSQTPSNKVTEKGKYVELRCDPISGHTALYWYRQSLGQGPEFLIYFQGTGAADDSGLPNDRFFAVRPEGSVSTLKIQRTERGDSAVYLCASSLKGPGDTQYFGPGTRLTVL.

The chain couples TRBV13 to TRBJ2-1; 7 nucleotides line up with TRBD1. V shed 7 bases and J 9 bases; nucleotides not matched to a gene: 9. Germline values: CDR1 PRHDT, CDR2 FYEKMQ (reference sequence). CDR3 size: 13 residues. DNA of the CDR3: TGTGCCAGCACCCAGGGGGACGCTAGTGAGCAGTTCTTC. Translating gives CASTQGDASEQFF.

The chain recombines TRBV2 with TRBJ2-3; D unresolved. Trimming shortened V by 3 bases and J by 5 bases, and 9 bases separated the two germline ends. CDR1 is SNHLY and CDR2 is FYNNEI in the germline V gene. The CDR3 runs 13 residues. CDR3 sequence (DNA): TGTGCCAGCAGTGAGACAAGAAGAGATACGCAGTATTTT. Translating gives CASSETRRDTQYF.

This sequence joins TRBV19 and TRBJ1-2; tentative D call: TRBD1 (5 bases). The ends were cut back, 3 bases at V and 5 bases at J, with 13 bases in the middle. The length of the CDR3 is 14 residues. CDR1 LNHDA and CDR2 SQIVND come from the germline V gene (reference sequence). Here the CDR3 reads CASSIMVAGYGYTF. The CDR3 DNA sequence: TGTGCCAGTAGTATCATGGTCGCAGGGTATGGCTACACCTTC. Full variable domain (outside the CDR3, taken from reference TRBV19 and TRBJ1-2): DGGITQSPKYLFRKEGQNVTLSCEQNLNHDAMYWYRQDPGQGLRLIYYSQIVNDFQKGDIAEGYSVSREKKESFPLTVTSAQKNPTAFYLCASSIMVAGYGYTFGSGTRLTVV.

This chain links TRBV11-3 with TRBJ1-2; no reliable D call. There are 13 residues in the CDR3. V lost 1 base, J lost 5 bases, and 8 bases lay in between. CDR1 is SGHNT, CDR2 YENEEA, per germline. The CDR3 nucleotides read TGTGCCAGCAGCTTAGCCAGGCCTTATGGCTACACCTTC. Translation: CASSLARPYGYTF.

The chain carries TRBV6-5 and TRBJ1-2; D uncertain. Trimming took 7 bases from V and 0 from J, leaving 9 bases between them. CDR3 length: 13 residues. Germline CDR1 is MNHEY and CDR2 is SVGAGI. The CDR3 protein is CASMGPSNYGYTF. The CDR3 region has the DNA TGTGCCAGCATGGGCCCTTCTAACTATGGCTACACCTTC.

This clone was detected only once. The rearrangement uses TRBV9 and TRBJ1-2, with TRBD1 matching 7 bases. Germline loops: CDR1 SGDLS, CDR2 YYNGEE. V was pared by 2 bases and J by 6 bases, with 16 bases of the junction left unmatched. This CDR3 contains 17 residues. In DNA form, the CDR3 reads TGTGCCAGCAGCGTTTCTCTCGACAGGGCCAAGCAAGATGGCTACACCTTC. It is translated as CASSVSLDRAKQDGYTF.

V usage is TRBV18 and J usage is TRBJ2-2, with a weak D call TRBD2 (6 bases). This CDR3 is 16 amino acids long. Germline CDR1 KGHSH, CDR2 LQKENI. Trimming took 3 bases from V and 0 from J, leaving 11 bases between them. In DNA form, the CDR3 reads TGTGCCAGCTCACCTTCCGGAGGGCCGAACACCGGGGAGCTGTTTTTT. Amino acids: CASSPSGGPNTGELFF.

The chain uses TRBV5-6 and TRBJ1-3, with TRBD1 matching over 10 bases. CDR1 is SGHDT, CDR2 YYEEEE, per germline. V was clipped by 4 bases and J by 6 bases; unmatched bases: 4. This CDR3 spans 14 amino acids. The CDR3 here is CASSLDRGQNTIYF. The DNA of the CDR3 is TGTGCCAGCAGCCTCGACAGGGGGCAAAACACCATATATTTT.

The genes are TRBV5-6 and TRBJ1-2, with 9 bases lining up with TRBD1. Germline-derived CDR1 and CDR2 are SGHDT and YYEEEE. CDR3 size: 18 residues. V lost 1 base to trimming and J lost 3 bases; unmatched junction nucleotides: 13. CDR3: CASSLSGGDRVSDYGYTF. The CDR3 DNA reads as TGTGCCAGCAGCTTGTCCGGTGGGGACAGGGTGTCGGACTATGGCTACACCTTC.

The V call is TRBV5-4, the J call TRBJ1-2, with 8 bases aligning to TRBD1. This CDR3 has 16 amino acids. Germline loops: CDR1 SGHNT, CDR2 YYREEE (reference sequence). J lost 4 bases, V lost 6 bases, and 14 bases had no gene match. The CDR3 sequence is CASTSDRDVWSYGYTF. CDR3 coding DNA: TGTGCCAGCACCTCGGACAGGGATGTTTGGAGCTATGGCTACACCTTC.

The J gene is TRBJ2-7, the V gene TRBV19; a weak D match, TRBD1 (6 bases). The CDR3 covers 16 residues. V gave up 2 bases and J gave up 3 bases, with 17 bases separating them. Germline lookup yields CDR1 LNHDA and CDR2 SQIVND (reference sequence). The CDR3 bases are TGTGCCAGTAGTATATACCGGGACAAACCTTTCTACGAGCAGTACTTC. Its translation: CASSIYRDKPFYEQYF.

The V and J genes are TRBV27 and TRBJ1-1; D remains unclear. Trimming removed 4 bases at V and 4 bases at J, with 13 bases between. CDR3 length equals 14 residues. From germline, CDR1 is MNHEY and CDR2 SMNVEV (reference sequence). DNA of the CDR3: TGTGCCAGCAGTTACCGCTGGAGCCCCACTGAAGCTTTCTTT. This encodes CASSYRWSPTEAFF.

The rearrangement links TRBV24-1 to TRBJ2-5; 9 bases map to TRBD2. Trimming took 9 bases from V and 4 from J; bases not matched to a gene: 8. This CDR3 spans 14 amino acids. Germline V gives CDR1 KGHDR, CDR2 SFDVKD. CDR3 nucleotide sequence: TGTGCCACCGGCGCGGCGGGGGGGCGAGAGACCCAGTACTTC. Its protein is CATGAAGGRETQYF.

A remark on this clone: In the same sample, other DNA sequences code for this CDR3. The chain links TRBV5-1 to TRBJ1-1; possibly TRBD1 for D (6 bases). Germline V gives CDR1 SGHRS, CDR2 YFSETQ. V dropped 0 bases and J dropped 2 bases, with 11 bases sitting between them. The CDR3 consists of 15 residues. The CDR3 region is CASSLAGRGNTEAFF. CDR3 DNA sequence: TGCGCCAGCAGCTTGGCCGGCAGGGGTAACACTGAAGCTTTCTTT.

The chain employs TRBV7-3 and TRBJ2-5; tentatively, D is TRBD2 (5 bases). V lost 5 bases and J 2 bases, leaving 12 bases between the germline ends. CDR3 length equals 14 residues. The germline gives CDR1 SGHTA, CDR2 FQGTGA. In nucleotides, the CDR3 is TGTGCCAGCAGCCCCCAGCGGACTCAAGAGACCCAGTACTTC. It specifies CASSPQRTQETQYF.

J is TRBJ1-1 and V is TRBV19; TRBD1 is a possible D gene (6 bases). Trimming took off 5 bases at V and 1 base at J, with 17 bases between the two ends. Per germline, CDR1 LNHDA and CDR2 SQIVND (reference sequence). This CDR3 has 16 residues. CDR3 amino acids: CASSPRTVKQNTEAFF. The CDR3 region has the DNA TGTGCCAGTAGTCCCCGGACAGTCAAACAGAACACTGAAGCTTTCTTT.

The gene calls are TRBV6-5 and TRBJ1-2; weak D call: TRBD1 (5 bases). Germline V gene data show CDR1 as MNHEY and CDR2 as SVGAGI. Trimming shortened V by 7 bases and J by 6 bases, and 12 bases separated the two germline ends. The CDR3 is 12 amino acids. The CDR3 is CASTEWGDGYTF. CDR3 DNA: TGTGCCAGCACCGAATGGGGGGATGGCTACACCTTC.

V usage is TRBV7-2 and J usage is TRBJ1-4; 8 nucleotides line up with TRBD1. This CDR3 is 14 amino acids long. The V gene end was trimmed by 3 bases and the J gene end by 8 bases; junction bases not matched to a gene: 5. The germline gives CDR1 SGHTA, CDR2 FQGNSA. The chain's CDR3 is CASSFDRGEEKLFF. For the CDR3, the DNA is TGTGCCAGCAGCTTCGACAGGGGAGAAGAAAAACTGTTTTTT.

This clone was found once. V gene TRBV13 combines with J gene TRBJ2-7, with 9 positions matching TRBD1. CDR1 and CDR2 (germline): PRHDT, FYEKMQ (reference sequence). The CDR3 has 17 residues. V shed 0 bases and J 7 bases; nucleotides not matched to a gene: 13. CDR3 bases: TGTGCCAGCAGCTTAGGAGGGGCGGACAGGGGCCATAGGGAGCAGTACTTC. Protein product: CASSLGGADRGHREQYF.

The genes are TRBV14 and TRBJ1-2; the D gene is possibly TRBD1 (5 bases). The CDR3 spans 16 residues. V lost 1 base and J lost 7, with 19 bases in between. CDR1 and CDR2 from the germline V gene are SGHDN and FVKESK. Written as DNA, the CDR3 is TGTGCCAGCAGCCAAGGGGGCGGTTACGGGGGAAGTGGCTACACCTTC. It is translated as CASSQGGGYGGSGYTF.